This T cell receptor beta chain was obtained from a study of blood T cell repertoires in COVID-19 (dated by TCRdb to the early 2020s). For the study in its entirety: Samples covering the acute and convalescent phases of COVID-19 were provided by collaborators in the United States, Italy and Spain. The material from the prospective study consisted of cDNA or gDNA derived from T cells, B-cell-depleted T cells, or PBMCs. The dataset comprised deeply sampled blood TCRbeta repertoires from subjects exposed to, actively infected with, or recovered from COVID-19. The repertoires were released in a freely available public database intended as a resource for research on the immune response to SARS-CoV-2. Where available, HLA class I and class II types were obtained from metadata supplied by the sample provider rather than from assay-based typing. Samples came from the ongoing ImmuneRACE study (first 160 participants) plus 1,254 subjects from 6 global collaborators. Sample metadata almost always included a de-identified subject ID, COVID-19 status, age in years and sex.

The investigation overall reported the following: Clinical and demographic metadata were provided uncurated, with the amount varying by source and participant.

The immunoSEQ Assay, a bias-controlled multiplex PCR, was used to amplify TCRbeta CDR3 regions from genomic DNA. As for the authors' bioinformatics: Within the assay, amplification of reference gene primers was used to estimate how many nucleated cells each sample contained. Sequence reads were collapsed and filtered to measure the absolute abundance of every unique TCRbeta CDR3 rearrangement. For each sample, productive Simpson clonality was calculated as the square root of Simpson's diversity index over productive rearrangements. Held by TCRdb, this immuneACCESS table contains in-frame sequences only and omits some clones. Under half of the omission traces to an unresolved V gene where checked; the cause of the rest is unknown. For V, J and clone size, that table is used; D and trimming come from the DNA. Across this sample there are approximately 80,000 clones, with 75% to 90% seen only once. The top ten constitute roughly 27% of the sample.

For this clone: Its antigen is currently not known. No base quality information exists; no much larger clone differs at one position.

The collaborating institutions used their own protocols to collect whole blood in K2EDTA tubes. Collaborator samples were shipped for TCRbeta analysis as frozen whole blood, isolated PBMCs, or DNA extracted from either sample type. For CDR1 and CDR2, the germline V gene lists SGHAT and FQNNGV. The CDR3, from cysteine to phenylalanine, totals 14 residues. The entry retains the CDR3 DNA only, 42 bases that are in frame from base 1. Deletion took 1 base off V and 2 bases off J, with a span of 9 bases between the germline ends. The sequence was obtained from a human donor in a cohort sampled during active COVID-19. Sequenced sample: peripheral blood. The V and J segments used are TRBV11-2 and TRBJ2-7, with the D gene not confidently named. At the DNA level, the sequence is TGTGCCAGCAGCTTAGTGTGGCAGACCTACGAGCAGTACTTC. It specifies CASSLVWQTYEQYF.